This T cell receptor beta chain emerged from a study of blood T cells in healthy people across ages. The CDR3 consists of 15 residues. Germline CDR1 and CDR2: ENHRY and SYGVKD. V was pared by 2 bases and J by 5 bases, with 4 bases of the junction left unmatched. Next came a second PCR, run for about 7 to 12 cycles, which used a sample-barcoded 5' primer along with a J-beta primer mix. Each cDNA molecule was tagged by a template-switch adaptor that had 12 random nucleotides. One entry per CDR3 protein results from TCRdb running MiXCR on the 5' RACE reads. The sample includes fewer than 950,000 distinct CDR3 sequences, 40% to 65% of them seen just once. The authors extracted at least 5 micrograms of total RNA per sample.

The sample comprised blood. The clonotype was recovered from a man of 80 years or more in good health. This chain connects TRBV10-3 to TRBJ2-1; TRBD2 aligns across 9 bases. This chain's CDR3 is CAISETASGDNEQFF. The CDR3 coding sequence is TGTGCCATCAGTGAGACAGCTAGCGGGGACAATGAGCAGTTCTTC.